This TCR beta chain was found in a study of beta chain features in type 1 diabetes. Study-wide points: Researchers could not determine here whether HLA type influences TCRB rearrangement.

Sorting that relied on CD45RO/CCR7/CD25/CD127/CD95/CD27 yielded CD4+ naive, central memory, regulatory and stem cell-like memory cells. This clone was seen only a few times. Antigen unknown. Expressed TCRB transcripts were sequenced because the entire RNA isolate underwent reverse transcription. The method was immunoSEQ multiplex PCR; TCRdb's version includes in-frame clones alone and lacks a portion of them. The sample lists a few hundred thousand clones; roughly a tenth were seen once. In germline, CDR1 is SGHRS, CDR2 YFSETQ. CDR3 length: 16 residues. V lost 4 bases to trimming and J lost 3 bases; unmatched junction nucleotides: 8.

This TCR came from a man aged 18 to 30 in good health. The chain uses TRBV5-1 and TRBJ2-1; 9 bases are a match to TRBD2. The sequenced sample was central memory CD4+ T cells from blood. The CDR3: CASSAVAGVIYNEQFF. The CDR3 DNA reads TGCGCCAGCAGCGCAGTAGCGGGAGTTATCTACAATGAGCAGTTCTTC.